This TCR beta chain was identified during a study of blood T cell repertoires in COVID-19. Study details: T cells, B-cell-depleted T cells, or PBMCs provided the cDNA or gDNA that served as material.

Germline CDR1 reads SGHVS; CDR2 reads FQNEAQ. Trimming left V 1 base short and J 6 bases short, with 12 bases between. This CDR3 has 14 residues. In the authors' workflow: Reference gene primers were amplified, and this amplification served to estimate nucleated cell counts. Data came from immunoSEQ multiplex PCR; TCRdb stores just in-frame clones and leaves some out. The V and J calls and clone size were taken over from that table, and D and trimming were inferred from the DNA. The data show around 200,000 clones, around 85% seen once. This sequence was found in a man aged 65 to 79 with active or convalescent COVID-19. The rearrangement uses TRBV7-8 and TRBJ1-2; D perhaps matches TRBD1 (5 bases). Specimen: peripheral blood. The CDR3 loop is CASSLDGGSDGYTF. The CDR3 DNA sequence: TGTGCCAGCAGCTTAGATGGGGGGTCAGATGGCTACACCTTC. Full variable domain (remainder filled in from reference TRBV7-8 and TRBJ1-2): GAGVSQSPRYKVAKRGQDVALRCDPISGHVSLFWYQQALGQGPEFLTYFQNEAQLDKSGLPSDRFFAERPEGSVSTLKIQRTQQEDSAVYLCASSLDGGSDGYTFGSGTRLTVV.